This is a list of T cell receptor beta chains from one sample in a study of response to subunit inactivated influenza vaccine. TCRdb analysed the RT-PCR reads with MiXCR anew, one entry per CDR3 protein. The data show about 520,000 distinct CDR3 sequences, approximately 24% seen once. This material consisted of CD4+ T cells sorted from PBMCs, taken roughly 5 days after vaccination. The receptors here all came from a man aged 45 to 65 who received an inactivated influenza vaccine. The CDR3 runs from the conserved cysteine through the conserved F or W. Fields, in order: V gene, clone size, J gene, D gene, CDR3 DNA, CDR3 protein. The D gene is left open where the match is weak. A clone size is listed for some rows: how often the clone was seen (once, few, many), or a class if it is expanded.

TRBV10-3	few	TRBJ1-1	TRBD1	TGTGCCATCAGTGTCGGGACAGGGGGCGGCGAAGCTTTCTTT	CAISVGTGGGEAFF
TRBV12-3/TRBV12-4	few	TRBJ2-3	TRBD2	TGTGCCAGCAGTTTTCTACCTAGCGGGAGCGGAGATACGCAGTATTTT	CASSFLPSGSGDTQYF
TRBV7-3	few	TRBJ2-1	TRBD2	TGTGCCAGCAGCCCCTCAGCGGGAGGGCCTCCTTTCGATGAGCAGTTCTTC	CASSPSAGGPPFDEQFF
TRBV11-2	.	TRBJ1-2	TRBD1	TGTGCCAGCAGCCCTACAGGGGGCCAGAAAGTAGACACCTTC	CASSPTGGQKVDTF
TRBV20-1	few	TRBJ1-1	.	TGCAGTGTTATACCGGGGGGGGCGGGGTATACTGAAGCTTTCTTT	CSVIPGGAGYTEAFF
TRBV7-6	.	TRBJ2-7	TRBD1	TGTGCCAGCAGCGCCCACCGGGACAGGGTCTACGAGCAGTACTTC	CASSAHRDRVYEQYF
TRBV20-1	few	TRBJ1-1	.	TGCAGTGCTAAACCCCTCGCAAGGCGGGGGAACACTGAAGCTTTCTTT	CSAKPLARRGNTEAFF
TRBV3-1	few	TRBJ1-3	.	TGTGCCAGCAGCCATCAGGGAACATCTGGAAACACCATATATTTT	CASSHQGTSGNTIYF
TRBV5-1	few	TRBJ2-3	.	TGCGCCAGCAGCTACGGACCGAGGACAGATACGCAGTATTTT	CASSYGPRTDTQYF
TRBV5-8	few	TRBJ1-1	TRBD1	TGTGCCAGCAGTCCCCTGGGACAGGGTTGGAGTGAAGCTTTCTTT	CASSPLGQGWSEAFF
TRBV12-3/TRBV12-4	.	TRBJ2-7	.	TGTGCCAGCAGTATACTAGCAGGTACCTACGAGCAGTACTTC	CASSILAGTYEQYF
TRBV4-2	.	TRBJ1-4	.	TGTGCCAGCAGCTCGAATGCGGGGGGCGCACCCAATGAAAAACTGTTTTTT	CASSSNAGGAPNEKLFF
TRBV15	.	TRBJ2-5	.	TGTGCCACCAGCAGAACTGGAACCAAGACCCAGTACTTC	CATSRTGTKTQYF
TRBV5-1	few	TRBJ2-5	TRBD2	TGCGCCAGCAGCTTGAGATCGGGGGGAGGACAGACCCAGTACTTC	CASSLRSGGGQTQYF
TRBV18	few	TRBJ2-1	TRBD2	TGTGCCAGCTCACGTACTAGCGGGAGTGCGGATGAGCAGTTCTTC	CASSRTSGSADEQFF
TRBV12-3/TRBV12-4	.	TRBJ1-5	.	TGTGCCAGCAGTTTTTCAGGGGCGAATCAGCCCCAGCATTTT	CASSFSGANQPQHF
TRBV6-2/TRBV6-3	.	TRBJ2-5	TRBD2	TGTGCCAGCAGTTACGAACCGTACCTAGCGGGAGGGAGTCAAGAGACCCAGTACTTC	CASSYEPYLAGGSQETQYF
TRBV29-1	.	TRBJ2-7	.	TGCAGCGTCGTACAGGGTCCCAACGAGCAGTACTTC	CSVVQGPNEQYF
TRBV7-9	.	TRBJ2-2	.	TGTGCCAGCAGCCCATTACTAGGTAGCACCGGGGAGCTGTTTTTT	CASSPLLGSTGELFF
TRBV27	few	TRBJ1-2	TRBD1	TGTGCCAGCAGTTTATACAGGGGGGGTAACTATGGCTACACCTTC	CASSLYRGGNYGYTF
TRBV5-5	few	TRBJ2-7	.	TGTGCCAGCAGCTTGAGTACAAGCTCCTACGAGCAGTACTTC	CASSLSTSSYEQYF
TRBV20-1	.	TRBJ2-7	.	TGCAGTGCTTTCCCCCATGGGACTGGAACCTACGAGCAGTACTTC	CSAFPHGTGTYEQYF
TRBV4-2	few	TRBJ2-3	TRBD2	TGTGCCAGCAGCCAAGAACTAGCGGGAGGAGGGACCACAGATACGCAGTATTTT	CASSQELAGGGTTDTQYF
TRBV7-2	.	TRBJ1-4	TRBD1	TGTGCCAGCAGGACCGGGACAGTCGGGGAAAAACTGTTTTTT	CASRTGTVGEKLFF
TRBV7-9	.	TRBJ2-1	.	TGTGCCAGCAGCTTAGTGTGGGAGTCCCTCCACAATGAGCAGTTCTTC	CASSLVWESLHNEQFF
TRBV5-1	.	TRBJ2-1	.	TGCGCCAGCAGCTCCGACTCGGCCATCTACAATGAGCAGTTCTTC	CASSSDSAIYNEQFF
TRBV19	.	TRBJ2-5	.	TGTGCCAGTAGTATAGGGTCTCAGGGGCAAGAGACCCAGTACTTC	CASSIGSQGQETQYF
TRBV29-1	few	TRBJ2-4	.	TGCAGCGTTGGGGCCCCCAAAAACATTCAGTACTTC	CSVGAPKNIQYF
TRBV3-1	.	TRBJ2-7	TRBD2	TGTGCCTCCACCCAAGTCGGGAGGGGATTCTACGAGCAGTACTTC	CASTQVGRGFYEQYF
TRBV10-3	.	TRBJ2-1	TRBD2	TGTGCCATCGGAGAGGGACTAGCGGACAATGAGCAGTTCTTC	CAIGEGLADNEQFF
TRBV27	.	TRBJ1-5	.	TGTGCCAGCAGTTCCCGTTGGCAGGGCAACAATCAGCCCCAGCATTTT	CASSSRWQGNNQPQHF
TRBV5-1	.	TRBJ1-6	.	TGCGCCAGCAGCCAAAATAGTGATTCACCCCTCCACTTT	CASSQNSDSPLHF
TRBV5-6	few	TRBJ2-5	.	TGTCCCAGCAGCTTGTGGCCACAAGAGACCCAGTACTTC	CPSSLWPQETQYF
TRBV5-1	.	TRBJ1-6	TRBD1	TGCGCCAGCAGCTGGTCAGGGGGCGATTCACCCCTCCACTTT	CASSWSGGDSPLHF
TRBV20-1	many	TRBJ1-1	.	TGCAGTGCCACTGACAGCCTTGGGGCTGAAGCTTTCTTT	CSATDSLGAEAFF
TRBV5-1	many	TRBJ1-1	TRBD1	TGCGCCAGCAGCCCACAGGGGAATGGGGCTGAAGCTTTCTTT	CASSPQGNGAEAFF
TRBV20-1	few	TRBJ2-4	TRBD2	TGCAGTGCTAGTTGGGAGGGGGCCAAAAACATTCAGTACTTC	CSASWEGAKNIQYF
TRBV29-1	few	TRBJ2-1	.	TGCAGCGTTGGACTACACTCGAGCTCCTACAATGAGCAGTTCTTC	CSVGLHSSSYNEQFF
TRBV10-3	.	TRBJ2-1	.	TGTGCCATCAGCGAGGACCTCGGGGGCTACAATGAGCAGTTCTTC	CAISEDLGGYNEQFF
TRBV10-3	.	TRBJ1-5	.	TGTGCCATCGGGGCCGAGAGCAATCAGCCCCAGCATTTT	CAIGAESNQPQHF
TRBV10-3	.	TRBJ2-5	.	TGTGCCATCAGTGACCCCGGGACCCAGACCCAGTACTTC	CAISDPGTQTQYF
TRBV20-1	few	TRBJ1-4	.	TGCAGTGCTAGAGGATACAGGGCGTTTTCGGGAACTAATGAAAAACTGTTTTTT	CSARGYRAFSGTNEKLFF
TRBV20-1	.	TRBJ2-1	.	TGCAGTGCGAGTAAACGCCATGAGCAGTTCTTC	CSASKRHEQFF
TRBV6-1	.	TRBJ2-2	.	TGTGCCAGCAGGCCCAGGGGAGGGGACACCGGGGAGCTGTTTTTT	CASRPRGGDTGELFF
TRBV5-1	few	TRBJ2-1	.	TGCGCCAGCAGCTTGGCCGGAGCTTCCAGGGAGTTCTTC	CASSLAGASREFF
TRBV5-1	many	TRBJ2-3	TRBD2	TGCGCCAGCAGCTTTAGGACTAGCAGTTACACAGATACGCAGTATTTT	CASSFRTSSYTDTQYF
TRBV7-2	.	TRBJ2-1	TRBD2	TGTGCCAGCAGCATAAGACTAGCGGGGGCCAATGAGCAGTTCTTC	CASSIRLAGANEQFF
TRBV20-1	.	TRBJ2-7	.	TGCAGTGCCCCTGACGGATCCTACGAGCAGTACTTC	CSAPDGSYEQYF
TRBV30	.	TRBJ1-5	.	TGTGCCTGGAGCATACCCGGAAATAGCAATCAGCCCCAGCATTTT	CAWSIPGNSNQPQHF
TRBV20-1	.	TRBJ2-5	.	TGCAGTGCCCATGACTACAGGCAAGAGACCCAGTACTTC	CSAHDYRQETQYF
TRBV20-1	few	TRBJ2-5	.	TGCAGTGCTAAGGACTGGGAGACCCAGTACTTC	CSAKDWETQYF
TRBV20-1	.	TRBJ2-3	TRBD2	TGCAGTGCCATTTCCGAAGGATACCGGGAGGGCCTTGGGATCCGAGATACGCAGTATTTT	CSAISEGYREGLGIRDTQYF
TRBV2	.	TRBJ1-5	.	TGTGCCAGCAGCGTGGGCAGTCCGGGGAATCAGCCCCAGCATTTT	CASSVGSPGNQPQHF
TRBV9	.	TRBJ2-4	.	TGTGCCAGCAGCGTAGATTACGTCGGGGGAGGCATTCAGTACTTC	CASSVDYVGGGIQYF